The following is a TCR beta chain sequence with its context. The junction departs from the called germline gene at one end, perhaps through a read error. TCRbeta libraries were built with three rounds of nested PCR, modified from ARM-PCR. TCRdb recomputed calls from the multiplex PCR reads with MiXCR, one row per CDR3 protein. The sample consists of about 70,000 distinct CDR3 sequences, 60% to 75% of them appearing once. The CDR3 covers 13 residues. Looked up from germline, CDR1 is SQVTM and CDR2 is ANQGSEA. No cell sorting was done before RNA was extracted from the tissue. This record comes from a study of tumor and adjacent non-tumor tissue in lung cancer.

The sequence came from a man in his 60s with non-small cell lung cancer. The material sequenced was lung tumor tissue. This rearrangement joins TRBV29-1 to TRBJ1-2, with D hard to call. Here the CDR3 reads CSVEDRRTYGYTF. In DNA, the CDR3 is TGCAGTGTTGAAGACCGGAGAACCTATGGCTACACCTTC.